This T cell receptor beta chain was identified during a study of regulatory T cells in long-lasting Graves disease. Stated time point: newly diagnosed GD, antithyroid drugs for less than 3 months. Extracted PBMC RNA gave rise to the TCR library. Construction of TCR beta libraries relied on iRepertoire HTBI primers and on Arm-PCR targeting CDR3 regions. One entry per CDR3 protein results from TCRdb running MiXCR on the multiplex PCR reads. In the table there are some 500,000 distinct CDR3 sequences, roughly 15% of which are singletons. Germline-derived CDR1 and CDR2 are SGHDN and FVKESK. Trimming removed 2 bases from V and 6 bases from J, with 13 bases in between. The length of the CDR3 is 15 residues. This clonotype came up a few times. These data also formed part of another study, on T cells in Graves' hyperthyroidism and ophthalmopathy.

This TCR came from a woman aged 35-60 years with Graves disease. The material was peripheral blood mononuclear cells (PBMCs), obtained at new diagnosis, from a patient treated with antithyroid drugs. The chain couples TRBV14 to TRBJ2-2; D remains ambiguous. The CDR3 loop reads CASSQHAASAGELFF. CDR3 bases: TGTGCCAGCAGCCAACACGCAGCTTCGGCCGGGGAGCTGTTTTTT.